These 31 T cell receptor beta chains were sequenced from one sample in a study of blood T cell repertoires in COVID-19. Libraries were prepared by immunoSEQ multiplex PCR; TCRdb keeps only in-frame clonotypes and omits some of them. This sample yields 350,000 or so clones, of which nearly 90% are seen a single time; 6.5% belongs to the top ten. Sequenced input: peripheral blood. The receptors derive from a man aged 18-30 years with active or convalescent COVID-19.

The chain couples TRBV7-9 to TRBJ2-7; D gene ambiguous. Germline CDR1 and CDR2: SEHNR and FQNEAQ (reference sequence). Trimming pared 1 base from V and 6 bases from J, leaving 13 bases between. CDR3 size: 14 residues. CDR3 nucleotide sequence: TGTGCCAGCAGCTTAGTTGCCCGACTGGGCGAGCAGTACTTC. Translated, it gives CASSLVARLGEQYF.

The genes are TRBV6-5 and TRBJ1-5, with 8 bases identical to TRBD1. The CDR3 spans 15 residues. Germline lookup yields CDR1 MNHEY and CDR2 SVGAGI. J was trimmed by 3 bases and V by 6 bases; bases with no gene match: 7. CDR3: CASRPNRGVNQPQHF. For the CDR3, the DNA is TGTGCCAGCAGGCCCAACAGGGGGGTCAATCAGCCCCAGCATTTT.

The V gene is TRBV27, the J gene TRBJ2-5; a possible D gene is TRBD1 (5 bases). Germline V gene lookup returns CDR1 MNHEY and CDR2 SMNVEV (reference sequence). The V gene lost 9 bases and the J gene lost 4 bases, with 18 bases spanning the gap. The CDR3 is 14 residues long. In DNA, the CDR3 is TGTGCCAGTGGGATGGGGCAGGGCCGAGAGACCCAGTACTTC. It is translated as CASGMGQGRETQYF.

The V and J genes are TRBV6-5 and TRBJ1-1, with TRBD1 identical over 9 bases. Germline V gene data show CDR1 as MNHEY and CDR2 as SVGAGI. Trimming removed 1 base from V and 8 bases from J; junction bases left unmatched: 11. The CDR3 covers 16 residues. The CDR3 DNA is TGTGCCAGCAGTTACTATACCGGGACAGGGTCGCCAGAAGCTTTCTTT. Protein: CASSYYTGTGSPEAFF.

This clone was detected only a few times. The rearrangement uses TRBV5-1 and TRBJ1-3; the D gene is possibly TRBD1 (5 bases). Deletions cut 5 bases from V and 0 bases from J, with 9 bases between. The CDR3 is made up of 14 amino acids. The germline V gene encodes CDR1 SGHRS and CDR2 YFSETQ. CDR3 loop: CASRQDVSGNTIYF. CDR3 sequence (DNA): TGCGCCAGCAGACAGGACGTCTCTGGAAACACCATATATTTT.

The CDR3 DNA reads as TGTGCCAGCAGTGAACAGGGGGCAGGAGGAAACACCATATATTTT. It translates to CASSEQGAGGNTIYF. This chain joins TRBV28 and TRBJ1-3; 9 bases align to TRBD1. V was pared by 5 bases and J by 4 bases, with 6 bases of the junction left unmatched. This CDR3 is built from 15 residues. Germline-derived CDR1 and CDR2 are MDHEN and SYDVKM.

The CDR3 nucleotides are TGTGCCAGCAGCGTAGGGGACAGAATCTCCTACGAGCAGTACTTC. Translating it yields CASSVGDRISYEQYF. The V call is TRBV9, the J call TRBJ2-7; 7 nucleotides line up with TRBD1. Germline CDR1 and CDR2: SGDLS and YYNGEE. The CDR3 runs to 15 residues. Losses at the gene ends were 0 bases for V and 0 bases for J; bases not matched to a gene: 3. Based on the CDR3 plus reference TRBV9 and TRBJ2-7, the full variable domain is DSGVTQTPKHLITATGQRVTLRCSPRSGDLSVYWYQQSLDQGLQFLIQYYNGEERAKGNILERFSAQQFPDLHSELNLSSLELGDSALYFCASSVGDRISYEQYFGPGTRLTVT.

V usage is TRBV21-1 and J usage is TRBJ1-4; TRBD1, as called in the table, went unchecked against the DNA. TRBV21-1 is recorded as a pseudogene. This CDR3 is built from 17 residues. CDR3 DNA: TGTGCCAGCCCACCCCCTGGGACAGGGGTATATGGGGAAAAACTGTTTTTT. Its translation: CASPPPGTGVYGEKLFF.

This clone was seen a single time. The CDR3 sequence: CASSIINTAEVPQHF. The CDR3 DNA sequence: TGTGCCAGTAGTATCATCAACACAGCCGAAGTGCCCCAGCATTTT. This chain connects TRBV19 to TRBJ1-5; D is ambiguous. Per germline, CDR1 LNHDA and CDR2 SQIVND (reference sequence). The CDR3 runs to 15 residues. V shed 3 bases and J shed 9 bases, with 18 bases lying between them.

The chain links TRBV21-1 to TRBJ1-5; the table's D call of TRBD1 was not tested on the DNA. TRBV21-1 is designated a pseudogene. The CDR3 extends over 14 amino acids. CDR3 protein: CASTPGRGGQPQHF. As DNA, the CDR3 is TGTGCCAGCACCCCGGGAAGAGGGGGCCAGCCCCAGCATTTT.

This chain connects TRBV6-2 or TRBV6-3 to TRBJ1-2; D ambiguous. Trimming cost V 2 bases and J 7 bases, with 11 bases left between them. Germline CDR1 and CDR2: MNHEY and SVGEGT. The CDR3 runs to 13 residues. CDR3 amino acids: CASSYPGRSGYTF. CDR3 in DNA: TGTGCCAGCAGTTACCCCGGGAGGTCTGGCTACACCTTC.

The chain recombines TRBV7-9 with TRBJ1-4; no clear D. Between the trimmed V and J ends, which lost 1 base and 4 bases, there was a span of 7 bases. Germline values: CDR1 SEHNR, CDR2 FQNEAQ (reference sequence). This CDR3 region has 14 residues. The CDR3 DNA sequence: TGTGCCAGCAGCTTAGACGGAGGTAATGAAAAACTGTTTTTT. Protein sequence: CASSLDGGNEKLFF.

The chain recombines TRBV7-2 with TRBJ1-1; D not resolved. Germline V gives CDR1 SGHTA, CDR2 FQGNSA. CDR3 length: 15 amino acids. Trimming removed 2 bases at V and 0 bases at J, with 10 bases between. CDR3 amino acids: CASSLSLGLNTEAFF. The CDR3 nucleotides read TGTGCCAGCAGCTTAAGCCTGGGCCTGAACACTGAAGCTTTCTTT. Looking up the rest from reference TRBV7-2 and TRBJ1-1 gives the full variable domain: GAGVSQSPSNKVTEKGKDVELRCDPISGHTALYWYRQSLGQGLEFLIYFQGNSAPDKSGLPSDRFSAERTGGSVSTLTIQRTQQEDSAVYLCASSLSLGLNTEAFFGQGTRLTVV.

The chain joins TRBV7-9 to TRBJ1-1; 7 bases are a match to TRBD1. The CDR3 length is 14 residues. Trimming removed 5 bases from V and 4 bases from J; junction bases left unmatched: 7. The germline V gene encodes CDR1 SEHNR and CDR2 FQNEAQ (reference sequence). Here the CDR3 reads CASSPGQVSTEAFF. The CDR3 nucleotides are TGTGCCAGCAGCCCAGGACAGGTATCCACTGAAGCTTTCTTT.

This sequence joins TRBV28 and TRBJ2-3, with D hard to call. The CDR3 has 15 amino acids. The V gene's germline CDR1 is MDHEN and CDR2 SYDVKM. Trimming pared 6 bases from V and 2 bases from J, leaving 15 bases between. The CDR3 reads CASSYSGGYTDTQYF. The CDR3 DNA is TGTGCCAGCAGCTATTCCGGCGGTTACACAGATACGCAGTATTTT. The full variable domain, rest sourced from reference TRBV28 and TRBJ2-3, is DVKVTQSSRYLVKRTGEKVFLECVQDMDHENMFWYRQDPGLGLRLIYFSYDVKMKEKGDIPEGYSVSREKKERFSLILESASTNQTSMYLCASSYSGGYTDTQYFGPGTRLTVL.

The CDR3 DNA is TGTGCCATCAGGACAGGCGACTCTGGAAACACCATATATTTT. This translates into CAIRTGDSGNTIYF. This chain joins TRBV10-3 and TRBJ1-3; a possible D gene is TRBD1 (6 bases). The germline gives CDR1 ENHRY, CDR2 SYGVKD. V was trimmed by 6 bases and J by 0 bases, leaving 9 bases between them. The CDR3 is made up of 14 amino acids.

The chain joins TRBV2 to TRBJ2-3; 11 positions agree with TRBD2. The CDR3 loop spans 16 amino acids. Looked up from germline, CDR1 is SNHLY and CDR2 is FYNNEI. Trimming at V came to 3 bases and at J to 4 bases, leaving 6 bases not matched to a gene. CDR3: CASSDTSGRGADTQYF. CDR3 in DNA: TGTGCCAGCAGTGATACTAGCGGGAGAGGGGCAGATACGCAGTATTTT.

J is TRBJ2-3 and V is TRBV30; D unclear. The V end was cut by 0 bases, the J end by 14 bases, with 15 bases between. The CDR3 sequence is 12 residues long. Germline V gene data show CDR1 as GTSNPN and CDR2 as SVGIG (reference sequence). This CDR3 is CAWSVLIARSYF. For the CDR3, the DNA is TGTGCCTGGAGTGTACTAATAGCTCGTTCGTATTTT.

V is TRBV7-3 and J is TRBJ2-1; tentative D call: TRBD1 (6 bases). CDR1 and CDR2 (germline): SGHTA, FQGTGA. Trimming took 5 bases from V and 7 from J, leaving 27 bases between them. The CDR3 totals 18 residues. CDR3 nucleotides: TGTGCCAGCAGCCCTGACCCAATGGGACAAGGATTTTGGAATGAGCAGTTCTTC. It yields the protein CASSPDPMGQGFWNEQFF.

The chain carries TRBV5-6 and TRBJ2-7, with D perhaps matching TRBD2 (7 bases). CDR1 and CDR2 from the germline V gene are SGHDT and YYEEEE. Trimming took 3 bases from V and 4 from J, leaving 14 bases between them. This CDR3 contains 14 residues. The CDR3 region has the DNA TGTGCCAGCAGCTGGACGGGGGGCGGTTACGAGCAGTACTTC. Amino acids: CASSWTGGGYEQYF. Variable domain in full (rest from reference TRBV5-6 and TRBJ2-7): DAGVTQSPTHLIKTRGQQVTLRCSPKSGHDTVSWYQQALGQGPQFIFQYYEEEERQRGNFPDRFSGHQFPNYSSELNVNALLLGDSALYLCASSWTGGGYEQYFGPGTRLTVT.

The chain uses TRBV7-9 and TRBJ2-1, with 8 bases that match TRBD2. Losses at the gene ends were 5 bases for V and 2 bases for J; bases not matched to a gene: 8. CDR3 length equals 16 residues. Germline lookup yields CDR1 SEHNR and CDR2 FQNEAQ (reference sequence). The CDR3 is CASSPLGAGAYNEQFF. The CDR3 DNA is TGTGCCAGCAGCCCCCTTGGAGCGGGAGCCTACAATGAGCAGTTCTTC.

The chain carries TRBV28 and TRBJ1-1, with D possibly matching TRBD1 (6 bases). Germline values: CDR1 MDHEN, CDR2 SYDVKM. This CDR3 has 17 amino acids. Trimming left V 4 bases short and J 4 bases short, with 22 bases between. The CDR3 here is CASSSTQGGASGTEAFF. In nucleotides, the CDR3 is TGTGCCAGCAGTTCTACCCAAGGGGGAGCTTCTGGCACTGAAGCTTTCTTT.

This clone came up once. CDR3 residues: CASRKGFYYGYTF. DNA for the CDR3: TGTGCCAGCAGAAAGGGGTTTTATTATGGCTACACCTTC. The chain joins TRBV28 to TRBJ1-2, with a weak D call TRBD1 (5 bases). CDR3 length equals 13 residues. Trimming removed 6 bases from V and 5 bases from J, with 13 bases in between. CDR1 MDHEN and CDR2 SYDVKM come from the germline V gene.

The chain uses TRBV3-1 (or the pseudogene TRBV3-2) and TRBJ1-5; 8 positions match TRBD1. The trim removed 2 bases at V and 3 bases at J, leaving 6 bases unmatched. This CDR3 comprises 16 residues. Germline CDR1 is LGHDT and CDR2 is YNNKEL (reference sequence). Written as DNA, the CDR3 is TGTGCCAGCAGCCAACGGGGACAGGCCCTCAATCAGCCCCAGCATTTT. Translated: CASSQRGQALNQPQHF.

For the CDR3, the DNA is TGTGCCAGTAGGGCCCCCGTTGGACAACGGCAGTTCTTC. This gives the protein CASRAPVGQRQFF. The V gene is TRBV19, the J gene TRBJ2-1; D is possibly TRBD1 (5 bases). CDR1 and CDR2 (germline): LNHDA, SQIVND (reference sequence). With 6 bases removed from V and 12 bases from J, the gap between germline ends came to 18 bases. The length of the CDR3 is 13 residues.

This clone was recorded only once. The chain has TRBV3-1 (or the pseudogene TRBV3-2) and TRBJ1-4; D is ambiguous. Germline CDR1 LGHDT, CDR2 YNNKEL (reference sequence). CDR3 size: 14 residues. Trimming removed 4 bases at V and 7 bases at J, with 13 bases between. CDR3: CASSRGEGGEKLFF. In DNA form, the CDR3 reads TGTGCCAGCAGCCGAGGAGAGGGTGGTGAAAAACTGTTTTTT.

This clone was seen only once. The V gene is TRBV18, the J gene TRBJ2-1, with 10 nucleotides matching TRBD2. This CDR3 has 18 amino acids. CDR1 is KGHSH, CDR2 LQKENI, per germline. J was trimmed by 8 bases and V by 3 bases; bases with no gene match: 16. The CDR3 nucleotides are TGTGCCAGCTCACCTGGGCCAGGGGGACTAGCGATTCGGGATGAGCAGTTCTTC. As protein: CASSPGPGGLAIRDEQFF.

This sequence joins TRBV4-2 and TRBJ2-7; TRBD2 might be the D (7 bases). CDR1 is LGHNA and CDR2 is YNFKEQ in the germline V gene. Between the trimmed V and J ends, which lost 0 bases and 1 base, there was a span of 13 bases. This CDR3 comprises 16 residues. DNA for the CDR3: TGTGCCAGCAGCCAAGACAGGGGAGGGTTTTCCTACGAGCAGTACTTC. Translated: CASSQDRGGFSYEQYF.

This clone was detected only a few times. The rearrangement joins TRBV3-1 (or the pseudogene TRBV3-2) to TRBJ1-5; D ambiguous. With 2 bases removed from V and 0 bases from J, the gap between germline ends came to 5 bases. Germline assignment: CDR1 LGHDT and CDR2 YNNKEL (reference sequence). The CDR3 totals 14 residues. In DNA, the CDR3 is TGTGCCAGCAGCCAAATCTATAGCAATCAGCCCCAGCATTTT. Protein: CASSQIYSNQPQHF.

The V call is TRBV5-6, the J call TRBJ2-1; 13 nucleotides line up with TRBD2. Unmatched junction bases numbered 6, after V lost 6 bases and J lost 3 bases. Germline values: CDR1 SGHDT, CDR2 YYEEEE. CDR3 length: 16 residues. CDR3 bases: TGTGCCAGCATGACGGGACTAGCGGGGTTCTACAATGAGCAGTTCTTC. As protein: CASMTGLAGFYNEQFF.

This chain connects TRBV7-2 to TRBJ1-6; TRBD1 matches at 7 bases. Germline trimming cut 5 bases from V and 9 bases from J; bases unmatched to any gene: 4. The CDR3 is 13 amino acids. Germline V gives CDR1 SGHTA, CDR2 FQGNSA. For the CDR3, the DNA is TGTGCCAGCAGCACCGACAGGGTTTCACCCCTCCACTTT. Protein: CASSTDRVSPLHF.